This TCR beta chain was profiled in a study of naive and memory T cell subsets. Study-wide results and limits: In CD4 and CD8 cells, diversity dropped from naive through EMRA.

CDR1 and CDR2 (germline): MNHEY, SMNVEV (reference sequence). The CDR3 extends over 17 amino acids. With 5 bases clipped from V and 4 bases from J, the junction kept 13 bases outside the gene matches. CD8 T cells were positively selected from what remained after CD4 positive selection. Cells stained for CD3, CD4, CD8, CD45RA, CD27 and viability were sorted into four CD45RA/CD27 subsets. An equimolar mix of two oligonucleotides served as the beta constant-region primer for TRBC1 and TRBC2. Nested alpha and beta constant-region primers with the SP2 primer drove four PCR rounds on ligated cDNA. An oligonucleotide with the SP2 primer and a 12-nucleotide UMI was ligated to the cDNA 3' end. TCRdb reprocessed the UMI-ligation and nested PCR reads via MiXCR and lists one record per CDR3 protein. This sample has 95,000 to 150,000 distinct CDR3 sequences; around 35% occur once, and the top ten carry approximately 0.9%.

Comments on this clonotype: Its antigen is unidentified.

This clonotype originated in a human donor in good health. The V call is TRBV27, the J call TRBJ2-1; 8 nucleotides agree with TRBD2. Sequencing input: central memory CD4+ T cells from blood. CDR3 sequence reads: CASSPMTSVFTYNEQFF. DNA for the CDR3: TGTGCCAGCAGTCCCATGACTAGCGTATTTACGTACAATGAGCAGTTCTTC.